The 10 T cell receptor beta chains reported below all come from one sample, sequenced in a study of CD8 T cells in ankylosing spondylitis. Study results and caveats: A TCR beta motif made of fewer than ten highly homologous variants seemed typical of ankylosing spondylitis blood.

No antigen has been identified for these receptors. Each CDR3 protein is one row after TCRdb ran MiXCR on the 5' RACE reads. This sample has about 500,000 distinct CDR3 sequences, with roughly 12% found just once. Input material: blood, either unsorted or a sorted T cell fraction (not recorded which). The receptors stem from a male donor with ankylosing spondylitis.

V gene TRBV5-1 combines with J gene TRBJ2-3, with 12 bases identical to TRBD2. The CDR3 loop spans 16 amino acids. CDR1 is SGHRS and CDR2 is YFSETQ in the germline V gene. The V and J ends lost 1 base and 6 bases, in that order; junction bases with no gene match: 6. The CDR3 spells CASSLQLAGGGDTQYF. The DNA of the CDR3 is TGCGCCAGCAGCTTGCAACTAGCGGGAGGAGGTGATACGCAGTATTTT. The entire variable domain, with the rest obtained from reference TRBV5-1 and TRBJ2-3, is as follows: KAGVTQTPRYLIKTRGQQVTLSCSPISGHRSVSWYQQTPGQGLQFLFEYFSETQRNKGNFPGRFSGRQFSNSRSEMNVSTLELGDSALYLCASSLQLAGGGDTQYFGPGTRLTVL.

Ten or more counts support this clonotype. V gene TRBV12-3 or TRBV12-4 combines with J gene TRBJ1-1; D is undetermined. This CDR3 has 14 residues. Trimming left V 1 base short and J 1 base short, with 7 bases between. DNA for the CDR3: TGTGCCAGCAGTTTAGTGGTCGAGAACACTGAAGCTTTCTTT. It yields the protein CASSLVVENTEAFF.

This clonotype was counted only a few times. The V gene is TRBV5-1, the J gene TRBJ1-5; TRBD1 matches 7 bases. CDR1 is SGHRS and CDR2 is YFSETQ in the germline V gene. The CDR3 runs to 14 residues. V lost 3 bases and J lost 6; bases outside the gene matches: 6. CDR3 nucleotide sequence: TGCGCCAGCAGCTCTAGGGGGCAGGGTCAGCCCCAGCATTTT. Protein product: CASSSRGQGQPQHF.

The V call is TRBV10-3, the J call TRBJ2-7, with TRBD1 matching over 11 bases. Germline V gene data show CDR1 as ENHRY and CDR2 as SYGVKD. The CDR3 is 14 amino acids. Trimming took 6 bases from V and 3 from J; bases not matched to a gene: 4. The CDR3 loop reads CAISTGQGVYEQYV. The CDR3 DNA follows: TGTGCCATCAGCACGGGACAGGGGGTCTACGAGCAGTACGTC.

This chain uses TRBV15 with TRBJ2-1; unclear D gene. This CDR3 is built from 14 residues. From germline, CDR1 is LNHNV and CDR2 YYDKDF (reference sequence). Trimming stripped 3 bases from V and 6 bases from J, with 12 bases between. The CDR3 loop reads CATSSIGSLNEQFF. DNA of the CDR3: TGTGCCACCAGCAGTATAGGAAGCCTCAATGAGCAGTTCTTC.

This clonotype was seen a handful of times. Here the CDR3 DNA reads TGTGCCAGCAAACGGGGTCCAGGGGGCACTGAAGCTTTCTTT. This codes for CASKRGPGGTEAFF. The chain has TRBV6-1 and TRBJ1-1; TRBD1 matches at 7 bases. V dropped 7 bases and J dropped 4; count of bases not matched to a gene: 9. The CDR3 has 14 amino acids. CDR1 is MNHNS, CDR2 SASEGT, per germline.

This clonotype turned up a few times. J is TRBJ2-1 and V is TRBV5-1; D is perhaps TRBD1 or TRBD2 (6 bases each). Per germline, CDR1 SGHRS and CDR2 YFSETQ. Trimming left V 4 bases short and J 6 bases short, with 20 bases between. The CDR3 is made up of 16 amino acids. The DNA for the CDR3 is TGCGCCAGCAGCCCGGTGGGGGGCGACGTGCTCAATGAGCAGTTCTTC. It is translated as CASSPVGGDVLNEQFF.

The chain has TRBV3-1 and TRBJ2-6, with 8 bases that match TRBD2. The CDR3 sequence is 22 residues long. The germline V gene has CDR1 LGHDT and CDR2 YNNKEL (reference sequence). J lost 0 bases, V lost 1 base, and 17 bases had no gene match. The DNA for the CDR3 is TGTGCCAGCAGCCAAGTGACCCCCTTAGCGGGGACTATCTTCTCTGGGGCCAACGTCCTGACTTTC. Amino acids: CASSQVTPLAGTIFSGANVLTF.

The rearrangement links TRBV15 to TRBJ1-1; D gene uncertain. The V and J ends lost 0 bases and 0 bases respectively, with 11 bases between them. Germline V gene sequence: CDR1 LNHNV, CDR2 YYDKDF (reference sequence). This CDR3 has 16 residues. CDR3: CATSRDSGVMNTEAFF. DNA of the CDR3: TGTGCCACCAGCAGAGATTCCGGGGTAATGAACACTGAAGCTTTCTTT.

Only a few counts were recorded for this clonotype. J is TRBJ1-2 and V is TRBV12-3 or TRBV12-4; 11 nucleotides align to TRBD1. CDR3 length equals 15 residues. V was clipped by 3 bases and J by 7 bases; unmatched bases: 7. CDR3 protein: CASSFAGQGAGGYTF. The CDR3 region has the DNA TGTGCCAGCAGTTTCGCCGGACAGGGGGCGGGTGGCTACACCTTC.